These 24 T cell receptor beta chains were sequenced from one sample in a study of post-analysis software for immune sequencing data. Study outcomes and limitations: Compared with controls, patients had more of about 5 TRBV segments, including TRBV5-6, TRBV5-1 and TRBV20-1.

Unique molecular identifiers were built into the TCR beta cDNA libraries. TCRdb processed the PCR reads anew with MiXCR; each CDR3 protein has one entry. Of roughly 870,000 distinct CDR3 sequences in the sample, under 70% were seen once. Their target antigens are unknown. What was sequenced was blood. These TCRs come from a girl aged 5 to 17 with multiple sclerosis.

This clonotype was observed a few times. The chain joins TRBV21-1 to TRBJ2-3; the table's D call TRBD2 went unverified against the DNA. TRBV21-1 is tagged as a pseudogene. This CDR3 is built from 17 residues. CDR3 loop: CASSKRSSGGFKDTQYF. CDR3 nucleotides: TGTGCCAGCAGCAAAAGGTCCAGCGGGGGTTTTAAAGATACGCAGTATTTT.

J is TRBJ2-5 and V is TRBV27, with 7 bases lining up with TRBD2. Germline V lookup: CDR1 MNHEY, CDR2 SMNVEV (reference sequence). V lost 1 base and J lost 3; bases outside the gene matches: 8. CDR3 length equals 16 residues. The CDR3 here is CASSLFGLAEKETQYF. The CDR3 DNA is TGTGCCAGCAGTTTATTCGGCCTAGCGGAAAAAGAGACCCAGTACTTC.

V gene TRBV10-1 combines with J gene TRBJ2-7; 8 nucleotides agree with TRBD1. Germline values: CDR1 WNHNN, CDR2 SYGVQD (reference sequence). The CDR3 has 16 amino acids. V was clipped by 9 bases and J by 3 bases; unmatched bases: 16. The CDR3 coding sequence is TGCGCCAGAAGACCAACCGGGACAGGCATAGTCTACGAGCAGTACTTC. Encoded protein: CARRPTGTGIVYEQYF.

This clonotype has only a few counts. The gene calls are TRBV6-5 and TRBJ1-1, with D possibly TRBD1 on 5 matching bases. V was shortened by 0 bases and J by 10 bases, with 18 bases between the two germline ends. CDR1 MNHEY and CDR2 SVGAGI come from the germline V gene. The CDR3 is made up of 15 amino acids. The CDR3 loop is CASSYSGVPRVSAFF. DNA for the CDR3: TGTGCCAGCAGTTACTCAGGGGTTCCTAGGGTTTCAGCTTTCTTT.

This clonotype was seen more than once but under ten times. The J gene is TRBJ1-5, the V gene TRBV20-1, with no clear D. Germline loops: CDR1 DFQATT, CDR2 SNEGSKA (reference sequence). CDR3 length equals 15 residues. The ends were cut back, 1 base at V and 3 bases at J, with 13 bases in the middle. The CDR3 coding sequence is TGCAGTGCTAGAGTCAGCGTAGACTACAATCAGCCCCAGCATTTT. It codes for CSARVSVDYNQPQHF.

The chain recombines TRBV6-5 with TRBJ2-1; tentatively, D is TRBD2 (6 bases). V was cut by 6 bases and J by 7 bases, with 22 bases left in between. There are 16 residues in the CDR3. Germline CDR1 and CDR2: MNHEY and SVGAGI. CDR3 nucleotides: TGTGCCAGCAGCCGACGGGGGAACATAGGTAGTAATGAGCAGTTCTTC. Translating it yields CASSRRGNIGSNEQFF.

This clonotype was found a few times. The CDR3 DNA follows: TGTGCCAGCAGCCCCGATTTTGGTAAACGCTACGAGCAGTACTTC. Protein product: CASSPDFGKRYEQYF. This chain connects TRBV11-2 to TRBJ2-7; D uncertain. Germline CDR1 and CDR2: SGHAT and FQNNGV. V lost 5 bases and J 3 bases, leaving 17 bases between the germline ends. CDR3 size: 15 residues.

The rearrangement joins TRBV5-1 to TRBJ2-3, with D possibly being TRBD2 (6 bases). Looked up from germline, CDR1 is SGHRS and CDR2 is YFSETQ. V was trimmed by 5 bases and J by 6 bases, leaving 19 bases between them. This CDR3 is 15 amino acids long. CDR3 in DNA: TGCGCCAGCAGTCCCGGGACTTTCCCGGTGGATACGCAGTATTTT. It codes for CASSPGTFPVDTQYF.

The V gene is TRBV5-1, the J gene TRBJ2-7; D is uncertain. Trimming left V 9 bases short and J 1 base short, with 14 bases between. Germline V gives CDR1 SGHRS, CDR2 YFSETQ. This CDR3 has 13 residues. Written as DNA, the CDR3 is TGCGCCACTTCAGACGGATTATCCTACGAGCAGTACTTC. This gives the protein CATSDGLSYEQYF.

This clonotype was counted at least ten times. This sequence joins TRBV5-1 and TRBJ2-1; no definite D call. The CDR3 totals 15 residues. Germline V gives CDR1 SGHRS, CDR2 YFSETQ. V lost 0 bases and J 0 bases, leaving 7 bases between the germline ends. The CDR3 region has the DNA TGCGCCAGCAGCTTGGCCGGAGCCTCCTACAATGAGCAGTTCTTC. Translation gives CASSLAGASYNEQFF. Using reference TRBV5-1 and TRBJ2-1 for the parts outside the CDR3, the full variable domain is KAGVTQTPRYLIKTRGQQVTLSCSPISGHRSVSWYQQTPGQGLQFLFEYFSETQRNKGNFPGRFSGRQFSNSRSEMNVSTLELGDSALYLCASSLAGASYNEQFFGPGTRLTVL.

The rearrangement uses TRBV5-1 and TRBJ2-5; unclear D gene. V was clipped by 5 bases and J by 2 bases, with 10 bases between them. CDR3 length: 13 residues. Germline lookup yields CDR1 SGHRS and CDR2 YFSETQ. The chain's CDR3 is CASRLERQETQYF. DNA for the CDR3: TGCGCCAGCAGACTTGAGAGGCAAGAGACCCAGTACTTC. The full variable domain, rest sourced from reference TRBV5-1 and TRBJ2-5, is KAGVTQTPRYLIKTRGQQVTLSCSPISGHRSVSWYQQTPGQGLQFLFEYFSETQRNKGNFPGRFSGRQFSNSRSEMNVSTLELGDSALYLCASRLERQETQYFGPGTRLLVL.

This clonotype has more than one count but fewer than ten. The genes are TRBV20-1 and TRBJ2-4; 9 bases are a match to TRBD1. Trimming took 1 base from V and 9 from J; bases not matched to a gene: 4. Germline CDR1 and CDR2: DFQATT and SNEGSKA (reference sequence). CDR3 length: 13 residues. The DNA for the CDR3 is TGCAGTGCTAGAGTGGGGACAGGGAGCATTCAGTACTTC. Translating it yields CSARVGTGSIQYF.

The rearrangement joins TRBV5-5 to TRBJ2-3; D gene unclear. Germline CDR1 reads SGHKS; CDR2 reads YYEKEE (reference sequence). This CDR3 region has 16 residues. The germline V and J ends were trimmed by 3 bases and 5 bases, with 19 bases remaining between them. CDR3 DNA sequence: TGTGCCAGCAGCTCCCGGGCCCCTGCAGCACAAGATACGCAGTATTTT. Amino acid sequence: CASSSRAPAAQDTQYF.

This clonotype was seen a few times. The chain carries TRBV10-1 and TRBJ2-5; 7 nucleotides align to TRBD2. The CDR3 has 14 amino acids. V was clipped by 8 bases and J by 4 bases; unmatched bases: 10. CDR1 and CDR2 from the germline V gene are WNHNN and SYGVQD (reference sequence). The CDR3 protein is CASSSRERRETQYF. CDR3 sequence (DNA): TGCGCCAGCTCGTCGCGGGAGAGGCGAGAGACCCAGTACTTC.

The sample holds a few counts of this clonotype. This rearrangement joins TRBV12-3 or TRBV12-4 to TRBJ1-5; D not resolved. The V and J ends lost 4 bases and 6 bases respectively, with 10 bases between them. This CDR3 is 13 amino acids long. DNA of the CDR3: TGTGCCAGCAGTTACAACGGCGGTCAGCCCCAGCATTTT. Its protein product is CASSYNGGQPQHF.

CDR3 coding DNA: TGTGCCAGCAGCTTAGCTGGGACCGATCAGCCCCAGCATTTT. Its translation: CASSLAGTDQPQHF. V and J are TRBV7-9 and TRBJ1-5, with D possibly being TRBD1 (5 bases). CDR1 and CDR2 (germline): SEHNR, FQNEAQ (reference sequence). This CDR3 is 14 amino acids long. V was trimmed by 0 bases and J by 5 bases, leaving 8 bases between them.

This clonotype has a handful of counts. V is TRBV12-5 and J is TRBJ2-7, with D maybe TRBD2 (6 bases). The V gene lost 3 bases and the J gene lost 2 bases, with 8 bases spanning the gap. Per germline, CDR1 LGHNT and CDR2 FRNRAP. This CDR3 region has 13 residues. DNA of the CDR3: TGTGCTAGTGGTTTCGGCGGGACCTACGAGCAGTACTTC. It translates to CASGFGGTYEQYF.

The chain carries TRBV7-2 and TRBJ2-3, with 9 positions matching TRBD1. The CDR3 has 19 amino acids. The germline V gene encodes CDR1 SGHTA and CDR2 FQGNSA. Trimming cost V 6 bases and J 0 bases; bases outside gene matches: 16. CDR3 protein: CASRPHRDRASWSTDTQYF. Written as DNA, the CDR3 is TGTGCCAGCAGGCCCCACCGGGACAGGGCTAGCTGGAGCACAGATACGCAGTATTTT.

This clonotype turned up a few times. The V gene is TRBV13, the J gene TRBJ2-5; 9 nucleotides match TRBD2. J gave up 1 base and V 0 bases, and 6 bases lay outside the gene matches. The CDR3 length is 17 residues. The germline V gene has CDR1 PRHDT and CDR2 FYEKMQ (reference sequence). As DNA, the CDR3 is TGTGCCAGCAGCTTAGGCCGTCTTAGCGGGAGCCAAGAGACCCAGTACTTC. It codes for CASSLGRLSGSQETQYF. The whole variable domain, remainder taken from reference TRBV13 and TRBJ2-5, is AAGVIQSPRHLIKEKRETATLKCYPIPRHDTVYWYQQGPGQDPQFLISFYEKMQSDKGSIPDRFSAQQFSDYHSELNMSSLELGDSALYFCASSLGRLSGSQETQYFGPGTRLLVL.

This sequence joins TRBV5-6 and TRBJ2-5; D not resolved. The germline gives CDR1 SGHDT, CDR2 YYEEEE. V dropped 4 bases and J dropped 3 bases, with 10 bases sitting between them. This CDR3 region has 13 residues. CDR3: CASSSEVKETQYF. DNA for the CDR3: TGTGCCAGCAGCAGCGAGGTTAAAGAGACCCAGTACTTC.

V is TRBV7-8 and J is TRBJ2-4; D might be TRBD1 or TRBD2, each matching 5 bases. CDR3 length: 14 amino acids. Trimming removed 4 bases from V and 4 bases from J, with 11 bases in between. Germline assignment: CDR1 SGHVS and CDR2 FQNEAQ. The CDR3 nucleotides are TGTGCCAGCAGCTCCTCGGGACGAAAAAACATTCAGTACTTC. This codes for CASSSSGRKNIQYF.

The chain carries TRBV29-1 and TRBJ2-4; TRBD2 matches 7 bases. The CDR3 sequence is 17 residues long. Germline V CDR1 and CDR2: SQVTM, ANQGSEA. V shed 3 bases, J shed 0 bases, and the junction held 11 bases outside the gene matches. The CDR3 DNA follows: TGCAGCGTTGATAGGCTAGCGGCAGGCCTAGCCAAAAACATTCAGTACTTC. Translation: CSVDRLAAGLAKNIQYF. The whole variable domain, remainder taken from reference TRBV29-1 and TRBJ2-4, is SAVISQKPSRDICQRGTSLTIQCQVDSQVTMMFWYRQQPGQSLTLIATANQGSEATYESGFVIDKFPISRPNLTFSTLTVSNMSPEDSSIYLCSVDRLAAGLAKNIQYFGAGTRLSVL.

The V and J genes are TRBV7-3 and TRBJ2-1; TRBD2 matches at 12 bases. The CDR3 runs to 15 residues. The J segment lost 8 bases and the V segment lost 3 bases, leaving 5 bases of the junction unmatched. CDR1 and CDR2 from the germline V gene are SGHTA and FQGTGA. This chain's CDR3 is CASSFLAGGTHEQFF. DNA of the CDR3: TGTGCCAGCAGCTTCCTAGCGGGAGGGACCCATGAGCAGTTCTTC.

This clonotype appeared a few times. The DNA of the CDR3 is TGTGCCAGCAGCCTATCCGGACTAGCGGGGGCCGTCGGCGAGCAGTACTTC. Translated: CASSLSGLAGAVGEQYF. The chain employs TRBV3-1 and TRBJ2-5, with 13 bases aligning to TRBD2. The J call may be incorrect, as the DNA end agrees better with TRBJ2-7. This CDR3 is built from 17 residues. CDR1 is LGHDT, CDR2 YNNKEL, per germline (reference sequence).